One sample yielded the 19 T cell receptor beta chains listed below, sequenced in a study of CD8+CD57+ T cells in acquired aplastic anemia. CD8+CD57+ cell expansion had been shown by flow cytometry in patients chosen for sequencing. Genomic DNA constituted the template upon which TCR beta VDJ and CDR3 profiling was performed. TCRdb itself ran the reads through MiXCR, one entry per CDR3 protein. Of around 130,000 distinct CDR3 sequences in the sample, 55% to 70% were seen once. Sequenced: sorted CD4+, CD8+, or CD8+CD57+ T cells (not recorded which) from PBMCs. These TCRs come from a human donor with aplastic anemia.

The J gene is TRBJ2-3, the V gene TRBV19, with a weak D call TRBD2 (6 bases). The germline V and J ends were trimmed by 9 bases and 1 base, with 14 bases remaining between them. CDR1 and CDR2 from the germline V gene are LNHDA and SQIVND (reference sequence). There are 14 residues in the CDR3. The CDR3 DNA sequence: TGTGCCAGCTCCACGGGGGACCGCACAGATACGCAGTATTTT. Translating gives CASSTGDRTDTQYF.

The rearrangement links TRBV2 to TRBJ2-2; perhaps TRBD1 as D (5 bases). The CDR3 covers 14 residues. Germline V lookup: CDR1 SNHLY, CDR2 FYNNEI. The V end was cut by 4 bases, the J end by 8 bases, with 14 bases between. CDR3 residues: CASSVDSFIGELFF. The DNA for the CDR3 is TGTGCCAGCAGTGTCGACAGCTTCATTGGGGAGCTGTTTTTT.

The CDR3 spells CASSSPGGSSGNTIYF. The CDR3 DNA sequence: TGCGCCAGCAGCTCACCGGGGGGCAGCTCTGGAAACACCATATATTTT. This chain links TRBV5-1 with TRBJ1-3; D is possibly TRBD1 (6 bases). From germline, CDR1 is SGHRS and CDR2 YFSETQ. The CDR3 spans 16 residues. V lost 3 bases to trimming and J lost 0 bases, with 13 bases between them.

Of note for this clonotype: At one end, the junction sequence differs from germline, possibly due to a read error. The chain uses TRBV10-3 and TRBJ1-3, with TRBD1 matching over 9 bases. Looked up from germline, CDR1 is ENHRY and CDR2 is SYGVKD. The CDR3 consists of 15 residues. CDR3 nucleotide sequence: TGTGCCATCAGTAAGGGACAGGGCTCTGGAAGCACCATATATTTT. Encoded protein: CAISKGQGSGSTIYF.

CDR3 bases: TGCAGTGTCCTGCGATCAGACAGTACTGGCTACACCTTC. This gives the protein CSVLRSDSTGYTF. V usage is TRBV20-1 and J usage is TRBJ1-2, with a possible D match to TRBD1 (5 bases). The germline gives CDR1 DFQATT, CDR2 SNEGSKA (reference sequence). The CDR3 has 13 residues. V was trimmed by 7 bases and J by 7 bases, leaving 19 bases between them.

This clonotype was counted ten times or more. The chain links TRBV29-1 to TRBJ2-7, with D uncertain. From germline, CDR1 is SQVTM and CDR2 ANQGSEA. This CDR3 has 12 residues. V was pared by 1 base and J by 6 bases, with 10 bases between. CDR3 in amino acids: CSVEGTAAEQYF. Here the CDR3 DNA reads TGCAGCGTTGAAGGCACGGCGGCCGAGCAGTACTTC.

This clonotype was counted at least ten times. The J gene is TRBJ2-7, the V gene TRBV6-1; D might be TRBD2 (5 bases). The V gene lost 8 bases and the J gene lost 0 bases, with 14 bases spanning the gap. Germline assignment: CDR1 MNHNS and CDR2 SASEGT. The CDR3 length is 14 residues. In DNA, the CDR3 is TGTGCCAGCTTGGCCGGGATCTACTCCTACGAGCAGTACTTC. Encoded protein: CASLAGIYSYEQYF.

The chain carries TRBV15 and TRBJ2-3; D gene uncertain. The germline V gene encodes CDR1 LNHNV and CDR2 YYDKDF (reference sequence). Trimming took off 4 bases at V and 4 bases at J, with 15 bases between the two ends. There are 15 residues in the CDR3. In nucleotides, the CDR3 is TGTGCCACCAGCATCCGGACGGTCGACGCAGATACGCAGTATTTT. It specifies CATSIRTVDADTQYF. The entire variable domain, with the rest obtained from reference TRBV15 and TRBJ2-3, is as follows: DAMVIQNPRYQVTQFGKPVTLSCSQTLNHNVMYWYQQKSSQAPKLLFHYYDKDFNNEADTPDNFQSRRPNTSFCFLDIRSPGLGDTAMYLCATSIRTVDADTQYFGPGTRLTVL.

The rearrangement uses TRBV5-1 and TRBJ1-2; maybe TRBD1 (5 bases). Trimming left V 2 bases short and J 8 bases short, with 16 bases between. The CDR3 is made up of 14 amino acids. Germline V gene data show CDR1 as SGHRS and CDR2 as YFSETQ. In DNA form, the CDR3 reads TGCGCCAGCAGCTTCTTACAAACAGGAGGAGGCTACACCTTC. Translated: CASSFLQTGGGYTF.

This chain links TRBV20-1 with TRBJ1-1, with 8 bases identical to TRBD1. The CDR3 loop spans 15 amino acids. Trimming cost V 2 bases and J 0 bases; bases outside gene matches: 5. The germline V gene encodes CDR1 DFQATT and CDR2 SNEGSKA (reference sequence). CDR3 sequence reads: CSARPGGRLNTEAFF. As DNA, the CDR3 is TGCAGTGCTAGACCAGGGGGCCGGTTGAACACTGAAGCTTTCTTT.

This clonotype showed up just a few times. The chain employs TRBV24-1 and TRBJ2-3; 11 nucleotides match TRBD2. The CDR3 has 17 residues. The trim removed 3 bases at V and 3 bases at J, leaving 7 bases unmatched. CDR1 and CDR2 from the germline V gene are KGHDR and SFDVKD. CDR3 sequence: CATSDPIGTSGTDTQYF. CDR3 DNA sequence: TGTGCCACCAGTGATCCGATCGGGACTAGCGGAACAGATACGCAGTATTTT.

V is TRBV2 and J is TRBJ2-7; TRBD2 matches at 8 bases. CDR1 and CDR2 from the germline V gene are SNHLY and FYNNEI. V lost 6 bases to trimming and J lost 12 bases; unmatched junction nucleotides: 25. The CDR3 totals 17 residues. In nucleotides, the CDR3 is TGTGCCAGCAGGTCTAAACGACTAGCGACACACCTGTTGGGGGGGTACTTC. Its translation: CASRSKRLATHLLGGYF. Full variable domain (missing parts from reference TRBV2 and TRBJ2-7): EPEVTQTPSHQVTQMGQEVILRCVPISNHLYFYWYRQILGQKVEFLVSFYNNEISEKSEIFDDQFSVERPDGSNFTLKIRSTKLEDSAMYFCASRSKRLATHLLGGYFGPGTRLTVT.

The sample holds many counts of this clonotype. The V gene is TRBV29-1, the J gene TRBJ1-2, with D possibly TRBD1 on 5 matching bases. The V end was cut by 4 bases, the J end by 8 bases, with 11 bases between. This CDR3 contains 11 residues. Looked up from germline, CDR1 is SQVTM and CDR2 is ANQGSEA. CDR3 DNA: TGCAGCGTTGTGTCAGGGTACGGCTACACCTTC. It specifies CSVVSGYGYTF.

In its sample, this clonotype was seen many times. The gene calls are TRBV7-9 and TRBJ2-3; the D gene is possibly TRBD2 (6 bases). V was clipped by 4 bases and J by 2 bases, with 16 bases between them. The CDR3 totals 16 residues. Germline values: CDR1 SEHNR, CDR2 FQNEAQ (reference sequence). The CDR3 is CASSSPAGIHTDTQYF. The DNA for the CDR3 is TGTGCCAGCAGCTCCCCGGCGGGAATTCACACAGATACGCAGTATTTT.

The DNA for the CDR3 is TGTGCCATCAGGGCCCCGGGACAGGGGACGGGGCAGTTCTTC. Its translation: CAIRAPGQGTGQFF. V usage is TRBV10-3 and J usage is TRBJ2-1, with 10 bases fitting TRBD1. CDR3 size: 14 residues. The V segment lost 6 bases and the J segment 12 bases; nucleotides outside the gene matches: 11. In germline, CDR1 is ENHRY, CDR2 SYGVKD.

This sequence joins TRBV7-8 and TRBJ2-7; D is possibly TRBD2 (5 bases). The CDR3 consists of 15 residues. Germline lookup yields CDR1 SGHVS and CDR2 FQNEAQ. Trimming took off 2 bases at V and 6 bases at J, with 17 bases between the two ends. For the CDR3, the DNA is TGTGCCAGCAGCTTAATTCATCGGGGAGAGGGCGAGCAGTACTTC. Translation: CASSLIHRGEGEQYF.

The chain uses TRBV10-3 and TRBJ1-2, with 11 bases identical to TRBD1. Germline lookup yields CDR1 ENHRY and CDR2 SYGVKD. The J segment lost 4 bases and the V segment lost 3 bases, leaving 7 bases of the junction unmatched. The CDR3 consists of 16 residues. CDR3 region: CAISDPGTGGAYGYTF. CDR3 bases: TGTGCCATCAGTGATCCCGGGACAGGGGGTGCCTATGGCTACACCTTC.

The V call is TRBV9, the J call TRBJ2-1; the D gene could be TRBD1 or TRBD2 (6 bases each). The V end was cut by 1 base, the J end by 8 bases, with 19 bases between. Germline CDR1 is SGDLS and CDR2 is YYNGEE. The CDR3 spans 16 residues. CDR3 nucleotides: TGTGCCAGCAGCGTAACTGTCTATGACAGGAGGGATGAGCAGTTCTTC. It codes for CASSVTVYDRRDEQFF.

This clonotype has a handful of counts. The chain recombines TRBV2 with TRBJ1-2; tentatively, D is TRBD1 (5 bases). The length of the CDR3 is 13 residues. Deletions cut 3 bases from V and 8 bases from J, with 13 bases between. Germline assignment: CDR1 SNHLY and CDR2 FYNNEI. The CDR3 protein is CASSEGRLRGYTF. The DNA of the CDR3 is TGTGCCAGCAGTGAGGGACGGCTACGGGGCTACACCTTC.